The next 29 T cell receptor beta chains were all read from a single sample in a study of lymphopenia after photon versus proton radiotherapy. Produced via immunoSEQ multiplex PCR; TCRdb's table is partial and in-frame only. Among 30,000 to 35,000 clones listed, 80% to 90% were seen once. Source: peripheral blood, taken from a patient treated with proton-based radiotherapy. These receptors were collected from a woman aged 70-85 years with pancreatic cancer. Some clones in this sample may be carry-over from other donors' samples.

The genes are TRBV5-1 and TRBJ2-3; 7 nucleotides agree with TRBD1. Germline assignment: CDR1 SGHRS and CDR2 YFSETQ. The CDR3 runs to 16 residues. V lost 2 bases to trimming and J lost 2 bases; unmatched junction nucleotides: 8. The CDR3 nucleotides are TGCGCCAGCAGCTTATCCCCGGGACAGTCCACAGATACGCAGTATTTT. Amino acids: CASSLSPGQSTDTQYF.

This chain joins TRBV28 and TRBJ2-1, with D tentatively TRBD2 (6 bases). The CDR3 contains 15 residues. V dropped 5 bases and J dropped 5 bases, with 16 bases sitting between them. Germline values: CDR1 MDHEN, CDR2 SYDVKM. The CDR3 DNA reads TGTGCCAGCAGTAGACCAGCGGGCCCTCACAATGAGCAGTTCTTC. Amino acids: CASSRPAGPHNEQFF.

This clone was detected only once. The rearrangement uses TRBV7-9 and TRBJ1-1; no reliable D call. CDR1 and CDR2 from the germline V gene are SEHNR and FQNEAQ (reference sequence). V was trimmed by 1 base and J by 1 base, leaving 7 bases between them. This CDR3 contains 14 residues. CDR3 coding DNA: TGTGCCAGCAGCTTAGACACGGGGAACACTGAAGCTTTCTTT. It yields the protein CASSLDTGNTEAFF. Full variable domain (missing parts from reference TRBV7-9 and TRBJ1-1): DTGVSQNPRHKITKRGQNVTFRCDPISEHNRLYWYRQTLGQGPEFLTYFQNEAQLEKSRLLSDRFSAERPKGSFSTLEIQRTEQGDSAMYLCASSLDTGNTEAFFGQGTRLTVV.

The chain uses TRBV4-1 and TRBJ2-3; D is possibly TRBD2 (6 bases). CDR3 length equals 17 residues. V was clipped by 0 bases and J by 4 bases, with 17 bases between them. Germline CDR1 MGHRA, CDR2 YSYEKL. CDR3 in DNA: TGCGCCAGCAGCCAAGATGGGCTAGCGTTTATGGCAGATACGCAGTATTTT. Translation gives CASSQDGLAFMADTQYF.

Worth noting for this clone: A junction boundary mismatches the germline segment, possibly from a read error. The CDR3 DNA reads as TGTGCCAGTTCGGACAGGGGGATGAAAAACCTGTTTTTT. Protein: CASSDRGMKNLFF. The chain employs TRBV19 and TRBJ1-4; 10 bases are a match to TRBD1. Germline V gene data show CDR1 as LNHDA and CDR2 as SQIVND (reference sequence). The length of the CDR3 is 13 residues.

V is TRBV4-2 and J is TRBJ2-1; 7 bases align to TRBD2. The CDR3 is 15 residues long. The V and J ends lost 1 base and 5 bases, in that order; junction bases with no gene match: 5. Germline lookup yields CDR1 LGHNA and CDR2 YNFKEQ. The CDR3 DNA reads as TGTGCCAGCAGCCAAGTGGGGCTAGCGGACAATGAGCAGTTCTTC. Amino acid sequence: CASSQVGLADNEQFF.

The gene calls are TRBV30 and TRBJ2-2; D unclear. Trimming took 2 bases from V and 3 from J, leaving 7 bases between them. This CDR3 comprises 13 residues. The V gene's germline CDR1 is GTSNPN and CDR2 SVGIG (reference sequence). CDR3 DNA: TGTGCCTGGAGTTCCCGGGACACCGGGGAGCTGTTTTTT. Translating it yields CAWSSRDTGELFF.

The rearrangement links TRBV7-2 to TRBJ2-3; 10 bases map to TRBD1. Germline CDR1 reads SGHTA; CDR2 reads FQGNSA. The junction had 15 bases not matched to a gene; V was cut back by 5 bases and J by 4 bases. The CDR3 has 18 residues. The CDR3 nucleotides read TGTGCCAGCAGCGACCGGGACAGGGGAGCGCCTAAGGCAGATACGCAGTATTTT. Its translation is CASSDRDRGAPKADTQYF.

The chain carries TRBV7-2 and TRBJ2-7, with a tentative D call TRBD2 (6 bases). The CDR3 totals 15 residues. Trimming left V 1 base short and J 2 bases short, with 12 bases between. Germline CDR1 is SGHTA and CDR2 is FQGNSA. CDR3 nucleotides: TGTGCCAGCAGCTTAGACGGAGGGCGACCCTACGAGCAGTACTTC. As protein: CASSLDGGRPYEQYF. Full variable domain (missing parts from reference TRBV7-2 and TRBJ2-7): GAGVSQSPSNKVTEKGKDVELRCDPISGHTALYWYRQSLGQGLEFLIYFQGNSAPDKSGLPSDRFSAERTGGSVSTLTIQRTQQEDSAVYLCASSLDGGRPYEQYFGPGTRLTVT.

J is TRBJ2-7 and V is TRBV29-1, with 8 bases identical to TRBD1. The CDR3 is 14 amino acids. Looked up from germline, CDR1 is SQVTM and CDR2 is ANQGSEA. The V gene end was trimmed by 6 bases and the J gene end by 5 bases; junction bases not matched to a gene: 12. The CDR3 loop reads CSVDRTGQGHEQYF. As DNA, the CDR3 is TGCAGCGTGGATCGGACAGGGCAGGGCCACGAGCAGTACTTC.

CDR3 region: CASSQNQDLGLEQYF. CDR3 coding DNA: TGTGCCAGCAGTCAGAACCAGGATCTAGGATTAGAGCAGTACTTC. The rearrangement joins TRBV6-5 to TRBJ2-7; the D is unclear. Germline V gives CDR1 MNHEY, CDR2 SVGAGI. CDR3 size: 15 residues. Trimming shortened V by 5 bases and J by 7 bases, and 21 bases separated the two germline ends.

The CDR3 nucleotides are TGTGCCACCGACCTGGGACGCTCCTACGAGCAGTACTTC. This sequence encodes CATDLGRSYEQYF. This chain links TRBV28 with TRBJ2-7; perhaps D is TRBD1 or TRBD2 (5 bases each). Trimming cost V 10 bases and J 0 bases, with 13 bases left between them. Germline CDR1 MDHEN, CDR2 SYDVKM. CDR3 length equals 13 residues.

The V and J genes are TRBV7-9 and TRBJ2-5, with a possible D match to TRBD1 (5 bases). Trimming took 1 base from V and 4 from J, leaving 7 bases between them. The germline V gene encodes CDR1 SEHNR and CDR2 FQNEAQ (reference sequence). The CDR3 is 13 residues long. The CDR3 sequence is CASSLVGAETQYF. The DNA for the CDR3 is TGTGCCAGCAGCTTAGTAGGGGCAGAGACCCAGTACTTC.

The chain uses TRBV9 and TRBJ2-7; 12 positions agree with TRBD2. CDR1 and CDR2 (germline): SGDLS, YYNGEE. V lost 3 bases to trimming and J lost 6 bases; unmatched junction nucleotides: 7. The CDR3 length is 15 residues. The CDR3 loop reads CASSAGLAGQGEQYF. CDR3 in DNA: TGTGCCAGCAGCGCTGGACTAGCGGGGCAGGGCGAGCAGTACTTC. The full variable domain, its missing parts supplied by reference TRBV9 and TRBJ2-7, is DSGVTQTPKHLITATGQRVTLRCSPRSGDLSVYWYQQSLDQGLQFLIQYYNGEERAKGNILERFSAQQFPDLHSELNLSSLELGDSALYFCASSAGLAGQGEQYFGPGTRLTVT.

This sequence joins TRBV6-5 and TRBJ2-7; 13 bases line up with TRBD2. CDR1 and CDR2 from the germline V gene are MNHEY and SVGAGI. Trimming cost V 6 bases and J 5 bases; bases outside gene matches: 7. The CDR3 is made up of 15 amino acids. CDR3 sequence: CASSSGLAGDHEQYF. CDR3 DNA: TGTGCCAGCAGCTCCGGACTAGCGGGAGACCACGAGCAGTACTTC.

This chain joins TRBV4-1 and TRBJ1-1; D possibly corresponds to TRBD1 (5 bases). V dropped 0 bases and J dropped 2 bases, with 16 bases sitting between them. The CDR3 covers 17 residues. CDR1 and CDR2 (germline): MGHRA, YSYEKL. The CDR3 DNA is TGCGCCAGCAGCCAAGATTGGGGCCCGGGCGGTAACACTGAAGCTTTCTTT. It encodes CASSQDWGPGGNTEAFF.

This rearrangement joins TRBV7-9 to TRBJ2-5; 12 nucleotides line up with TRBD2. Per germline, CDR1 SEHNR and CDR2 FQNEAQ (reference sequence). CDR3 length equals 16 residues. Trimming at V came to 1 base and at J to 11 bases, leaving 11 bases not matched to a gene. The CDR3 DNA follows: TGTGCCAGCAGCTTAGTATCTAGCGGGAGGGCCGGAGAGCAGTACTTC. Translated: CASSLVSSGRAGEQYF.

The CDR3: CASLDEKGDEQFF. The CDR3 DNA is TGTGCCAGCTTGGATGAGAAGGGGGATGAGCAGTTCTTC. J is TRBJ2-1 and V is TRBV6-5, with D perhaps matching TRBD1 (6 bases). The CDR3 extends over 13 amino acids. V shed 8 bases and J shed 8 bases, with 16 bases lying between them. The germline V gene encodes CDR1 MNHEY and CDR2 SVGAGI.

This sequence joins TRBV5-6 and TRBJ1-2; 9 bases map to TRBD1. This CDR3 region has 16 residues. In germline, CDR1 is SGHDT, CDR2 YYEEEE. J was trimmed by 0 bases and V by 1 base; bases with no gene match: 4. The CDR3: CASSLRQGVANYGYTF. CDR3 coding DNA: TGTGCCAGCAGCTTGAGACAGGGGGTAGCTAACTATGGCTACACCTTC.

The CDR3 nucleotides read TGCGCCAGCAGCTTGGAGCTGGGGGCTGGCTACACCTTC. This translates into CASSLELGAGYTF. The chain employs TRBV5-1 and TRBJ1-2, with D maybe TRBD1 (6 bases). There are 13 residues in the CDR3. Germline V gene data show CDR1 as SGHRS and CDR2 as YFSETQ. Between the trimmed V and J ends, which lost 0 bases and 7 bases, there was a span of 10 bases. The complete variable domain, with remaining parts taken from reference TRBV5-1 and TRBJ1-2, reads KAGVTQTPRYLIKTRGQQVTLSCSPISGHRSVSWYQQTPGQGLQFLFEYFSETQRNKGNFPGRFSGRQFSNSRSEMNVSTLELGDSALYLCASSLELGAGYTFGSGTRLTVV.

This chain connects TRBV28 to TRBJ1-5, with D possibly matching TRBD1 (6 bases). Trimming removed 2 bases at V and 1 base at J, with 12 bases between. The CDR3 has 16 amino acids. Germline V gene sequence: CDR1 MDHEN, CDR2 SYDVKM. CDR3 amino acids: CASSLLTGISNQPQHF. The CDR3 nucleotides read TGTGCCAGCAGTTTACTCACAGGGATCAGCAATCAGCCCCAGCATTTT.

The genes are TRBV19 and TRBJ2-3; D is unresolved. This CDR3 is built from 12 residues. Trimming removed 1 base from V and 5 bases from J, with 4 bases in between. Germline assignment: CDR1 LNHDA and CDR2 SQIVND (reference sequence). DNA for the CDR3: TGTGCCAGTAGTATAGTGGGAGATACGCAGTATTTT. Encoded protein: CASSIVGDTQYF.

This clone was seen just once. The gene calls are TRBV30 and TRBJ2-3; the D gene is possibly TRBD1 (5 bases). V was pared by 2 bases and J by 6 bases, with 15 bases between. This CDR3 is built from 14 residues. Germline V lookup: CDR1 GTSNPN, CDR2 SVGIG (reference sequence). DNA of the CDR3: TGTGCCTGGAGTCGACAGTTATTGGGGGATACGCAGTATTTT. It encodes CAWSRQLLGDTQYF.

The V and J genes are TRBV18 and TRBJ1-3; D unresolved. Germline V gene data show CDR1 as KGHSH and CDR2 as LQKENI. Trimming took 5 bases from V and 0 from J, leaving 14 bases between them. The CDR3 loop spans 16 amino acids. The CDR3 sequence: CASSLGGQSSGNTIYF. In DNA, the CDR3 is TGTGCCAGCTCATTGGGAGGTCAGAGCTCTGGAAACACCATATATTTT.

The J gene is TRBJ1-6, the V gene TRBV5-4, with D possibly TRBD1 on 6 matching bases. The V end lost 4 bases, the J end lost 6 bases, and 17 bases lay between the germline ends. CDR3 length: 16 amino acids. Germline V CDR1 and CDR2: SGHNT, YYREEE (reference sequence). The CDR3 DNA reads as TGTGCCAGCAGCACGGCTAAACAGGGTACTAATTCACCCCTCCACTTT. This encodes CASSTAKQGTNSPLHF.

The chain has TRBV13 and TRBJ2-1; no reliable D call. Germline V gene data show CDR1 as PRHDT and CDR2 as FYEKMQ (reference sequence). The CDR3 is made up of 14 amino acids. Trimming removed 2 bases from V and 4 bases from J, with 9 bases in between. CDR3 amino acids: CASSLNVVYNEQFF. The DNA of the CDR3 is TGTGCCAGCAGCTTAAACGTCGTTTACAATGAGCAGTTCTTC. Combining the CDR3 with reference TRBV13 and TRBJ2-1 gives the whole variable domain AAGVIQSPRHLIKEKRETATLKCYPIPRHDTVYWYQQGPGQDPQFLISFYEKMQSDKGSIPDRFSAQQFSDYHSELNMSSLELGDSALYFCASSLNVVYNEQFFGPGTRLTVL.

The V call is TRBV4-2, the J call TRBJ2-1; D is uncertain. The V gene's germline CDR1 is LGHNA and CDR2 YNFKEQ. The CDR3 length is 12 residues. With 1 base removed from V and 7 bases from J, the gap between germline ends came to 5 bases. The CDR3 is CASSQVVNEQFF. The CDR3 DNA is TGTGCCAGCAGCCAAGTTGTAAATGAGCAGTTCTTC.

The chain couples TRBV10-2 to TRBJ2-3; 7 bases line up with TRBD1. CDR1 WSHSY and CDR2 SAAADI come from the germline V gene. V shed 5 bases, J shed 4 bases, and the junction held 9 bases outside the gene matches. The CDR3 covers 15 residues. DNA of the CDR3: TGCGCCAGCAGTTCCACAGGGGCAGGGGCAGATACGCAGTATTTT. It translates to CASSSTGAGADTQYF.

V usage is TRBV4-1 and J usage is TRBJ2-3, with D perhaps given as TRBD1 or TRBD2 (5 bases each). This CDR3 has 14 amino acids. V lost 0 bases and J 5 bases, leaving 9 bases between the germline ends. Germline CDR1 reads MGHRA; CDR2 reads YSYEKL. The CDR3 spells CASSQDTGQDTQYF. In nucleotides, the CDR3 is TGCGCCAGCAGCCAAGATACGGGGCAAGATACGCAGTATTTT.